The 14 T cell receptor beta chains listed next were all sequenced from one sample in a study of CD8 T cells in ankylosing spondylitis. TCRdb called the 5' RACE reads again in MiXCR, with one record for every CDR3 protein. The table has roughly 180,000 distinct CDR3 sequences, roughly 10% seen once. The sequenced sample was blood, either unsorted or a sorted T cell fraction (not recorded which). The receptor set was obtained from a female donor with ankylosing spondylitis or in good health (not recorded which).

The rearrangement links TRBV9 to TRBJ2-3; 9 bases match TRBD2. CDR3 length: 15 amino acids. Germline CDR1 reads SGDLS; CDR2 reads YYNGEE. V shed 4 bases, J shed 5 bases, and the junction held 8 bases outside the gene matches. CDR3 in amino acids: CASSPGGRAKDTQYF. The CDR3 DNA reads as TGTGCCAGCAGCCCCGGCGGGAGGGCCAAAGATACGCAGTATTTT.

The chain links TRBV11-2 to TRBJ2-7; no clear D gene. The CDR3 contains 14 residues. Trimming took off 0 bases at V and 5 bases at J, with 11 bases between the two ends. CDR1 and CDR2 from the germline V gene are SGHAT and FQNNGV. This CDR3 reads CASSLDSPADEQYF. CDR3 coding DNA: TGTGCCAGCAGCTTAGATTCCCCCGCGGACGAGCAGTACTTC.

The rearrangement links TRBV7-7 to TRBJ2-2, with 15 bases lining up with TRBD2. The V gene's germline CDR1 is SSHAT and CDR2 FNYEAQ (reference sequence). V shed 5 bases and J 0 bases; nucleotides not matched to a gene: 4. The CDR3 contains 18 residues. CDR3 residues: CASSQGLAGGANTGELFF. In DNA form, the CDR3 reads TGTGCCAGCAGCCAGGGACTAGCGGGAGGCGCGAACACCGGGGAGCTGTTTTTT.

The CDR3 is CASSSRLAGGTDTQYF. The CDR3 coding sequence is TGTGCCAGCAGCTCCCGACTAGCGGGGGGCACAGATACGCAGTATTTT. The chain combines TRBV11-3 with TRBJ2-3; 12 bases match TRBD2. The germline V gene encodes CDR1 SGHNT and CDR2 YENEEA. V trimming: 4 bases; J trimming: 1 base; junction bases outside the gene matches: 3. CDR3 length: 16 residues.

The chain recombines TRBV30 with TRBJ2-3; D remains unclear. Germline V lookup: CDR1 GTSNPN, CDR2 SVGIG (reference sequence). This CDR3 contains 13 residues. Trimming shortened V by 4 bases and J by 6 bases, and 14 bases separated the two germline ends. CDR3 loop: CAWISEAGDTQYF. DNA of the CDR3: TGTGCCTGGATCAGCGAGGCCGGCGATACGCAGTATTTT.

The rearrangement joins TRBV2 to TRBJ2-4; 7 bases match TRBD1. The CDR3 has 12 amino acids. Germline V CDR1 and CDR2: SNHLY, FYNNEI. V was pared by 9 bases and J by 8 bases, with 7 bases of the junction left unmatched. The CDR3 DNA reads as TGTGCCAGTTCAGGACAGGAGGACATTCAGTACTTC. Translation gives CASSGQEDIQYF.

This clonotype was detected many times. The chain employs TRBV21-1 and TRBJ2-5. TRBV21-1 is shown as a pseudogene. This CDR3 is built from 16 residues. CDR3 sequence: CASSKLVRWFDGTQYF. In DNA, the CDR3 is TGTGCCAGCAGCAAATTAGTAAGGTGGTTTGACGGGACCCAGTACTTC.

DNA of the CDR3: TGCGCCAGCAGCTCGACAGGGGTTTCCTACGAGCAGTACTTC. It specifies CASSSTGVSYEQYF. The genes are TRBV5-1 and TRBJ2-7, with 8 bases lining up with TRBD1. Trimming cost V 3 bases and J 1 base; bases outside gene matches: 3. This CDR3 has 14 amino acids. Germline V gene sequence: CDR1 SGHRS, CDR2 YFSETQ.

This clonotype was detected ten times or more. The CDR3 coding sequence is TGCGCCAGCAGACAGGACAGGGGGCAGGCTTCACCCCTCCACTTT. Protein product: CASRQDRGQASPLHF. The J gene is TRBJ1-6, the V gene TRBV4-3; the match to TRBD1 covers 11 bases. The CDR3 is 15 residues long. Germline V gives CDR1 LGHNA, CDR2 YSLEER. The V segment lost 6 bases and the J segment 9 bases; nucleotides outside the gene matches: 7.

The rearrangement joins TRBV4-3 to TRBJ2-5, with 14 bases lining up with TRBD2. Germline lookup yields CDR1 LGHNA and CDR2 YSLEER. J gave up 4 bases and V 0 bases, and 7 bases lay outside the gene matches. The CDR3 consists of 18 residues. DNA for the CDR3: TGCGCCAGCAGCCAAGAGACTAGCGGGAGGGCCCTCCCAGAGACCCAGTACTTC. Translation gives CASSQETSGRALPETQYF.

Ten or more counts support this clonotype. The J gene is TRBJ2-7, the V gene TRBV12-3 or TRBV12-4; tentative D call: TRBD1 (6 bases). The CDR3 runs 12 residues. V shed 5 bases and J shed 3 bases, with 8 bases lying between them. This CDR3 reads CASSTGHYEQYF. In DNA form, the CDR3 reads TGTGCCAGCAGTACAGGGCACTACGAGCAGTACTTC.

The CDR3 DNA follows: TGTGCCAGCAGCCCTTCAAGTCCCGGCACGCAGTATTTT. Its translation is CASSPSSPGTQYF. The chain couples TRBV27 to TRBJ2-3; D remains unclear. The germline gives CDR1 MNHEY, CDR2 SMNVEV (reference sequence). The CDR3 contains 13 residues. V gave up 6 bases and J gave up 9 bases, with 16 bases separating them.

This clonotype has ten or more counts. V and J are TRBV30 and TRBJ2-1; possibly TRBD1 or TRBD2 for D (5 bases each). Trimming shortened V by 2 bases and J by 10 bases, and 12 bases separated the two germline ends. CDR3 length: 12 amino acids. Per the germline V gene, CDR1 is GTSNPN and CDR2 is SVGIG (reference sequence). DNA for the CDR3: TGTGCCTGGAGTCCCGGGACCGCCGAGCAGTTCTTC. Translated: CAWSPGTAEQFF.

CDR3 sequence (DNA): TGTGCCAGCAGCTATAACTCCTACGAGCAGTACTTC. This codes for CASSYNSYEQYF. J is TRBJ2-7 and V is TRBV5-5; no firm D call. Germline CDR1 is SGHKS and CDR2 is YYEKEE (reference sequence). Trimming shortened V by 3 bases and J by 0 bases, and 4 bases separated the two germline ends. The CDR3 consists of 12 residues.